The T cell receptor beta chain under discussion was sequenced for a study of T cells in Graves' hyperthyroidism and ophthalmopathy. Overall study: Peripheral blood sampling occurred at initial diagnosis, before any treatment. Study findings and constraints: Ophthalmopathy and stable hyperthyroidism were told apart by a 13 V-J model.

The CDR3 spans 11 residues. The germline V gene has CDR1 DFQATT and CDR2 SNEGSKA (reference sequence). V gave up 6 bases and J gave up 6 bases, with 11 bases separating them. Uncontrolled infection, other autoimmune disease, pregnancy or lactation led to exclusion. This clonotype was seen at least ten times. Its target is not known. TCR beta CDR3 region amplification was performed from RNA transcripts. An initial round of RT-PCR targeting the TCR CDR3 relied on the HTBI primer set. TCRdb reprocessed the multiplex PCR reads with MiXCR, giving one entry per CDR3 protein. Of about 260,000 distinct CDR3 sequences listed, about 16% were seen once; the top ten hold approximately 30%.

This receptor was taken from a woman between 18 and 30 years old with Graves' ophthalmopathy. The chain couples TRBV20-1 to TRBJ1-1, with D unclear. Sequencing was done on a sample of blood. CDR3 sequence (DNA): TGCAGTGCCGAGGGCTGGCCTGAAGCTTTCTTT. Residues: CSAEGWPEAFF.